This T cell receptor (beta chain) came from a study of blood T cell repertoires in COVID-19. Sequencing was performed with immunoSEQ multiplex PCR; in TCRdb, only in-frame clones are kept and a portion is missing. This table holds 300,000 to 400,000 clones, 85% found once. This CDR3 has 13 amino acids. Germline CDR1 MNHEY, CDR2 SVGAGI. V lost 2 bases and J lost 7, with 6 bases in between. This clonotype was sampled from a woman aged 25 to 39 who had been exposed to COVID-19. The V call is TRBV6-5, the J call TRBJ1-6; D gene ambiguous. Sequencing was carried out using PBMCs or T cells enriched from blood (not recorded which). This CDR3 is CASSYVQNSPLHF. CDR3 in DNA: TGTGCCAGCAGTTACGTTCAGAATTCACCCCTCCACTTT.